This entry is about one T cell receptor (beta chain). Its antigen is unidentified. The repertoire was sequenced with immunoSEQ multiplex PCR; TCRdb's copy has only in-frame clones and lacks some. This sample has more than 45,000 clones, with 80% to 90% found just once. This sample is drawn from a study of OX40 agonist ivuxolimab in advanced cancers. Whole-study findings and limits: Partial responders at 0.1-3.0 mg/kg showed near-lowest clonal expansion. More expanded clones were seen, on average, in CD8+ T cells than in CD4+.

J was trimmed by 2 bases and V by 0 bases; bases with no gene match: 6. The germline V gene encodes CDR1 SGHTA and CDR2 FQGNSA. The CDR3 sequence is 16 residues long. The TCR sequence derives from an adult with an advanced solid tumor such as melanoma, head and neck, liver or kidney cancer. V is TRBV7-2 and J is TRBJ2-7; 8 bases line up with TRBD2. Specimen: CD4+ or CD8+ T cells sorted from blood, collected in a trial of the OX40 agonist ivuxolimab. The CDR3 DNA follows: TGTGCCAGCAGCTTAGCGGCCCTAGCGGGTACCTACGAGCAGTACTTC. This sequence encodes CASSLAALAGTYEQYF. Supplemented by reference TRBV7-2 and TRBJ2-7, the full variable domain reads GAGVSQSPSNKVTEKGKDVELRCDPISGHTALYWYRQSLGQGLEFLIYFQGNSAPDKSGLPSDRFSAERTGGSVSTLTIQRTQQEDSAVYLCASSLAALAGTYEQYFGPGTRLTVT.